This TCR beta chain came from a study of blood T cell repertoires in COVID-19. In the study overall: Sites across the United States, Italy and Spain contributed samples from acute and convalescent COVID-19. From T cells, B-cell-depleted T cells, or PBMCs came the material, which was cDNA or gDNA.

Per the authors' pipeline: By means of reference gene primer amplification, nucleated cell counts were estimated. Profiling relied on immunoSEQ multiplex PCR, and the TCRdb table lists in-frame clones only, not all of them. V, J and clone size reflect that table, while D and trimming were determined from the DNA. The sample shows 130,000 to 150,000 clones, approximately 87% of them seen only once. CDR3 length: 12 amino acids. V was pared by 6 bases and J by 6 bases, with 12 bases between. Germline V gives CDR1 MNHNS, CDR2 SASEGT. Sequenced: peripheral blood. This receptor was taken from a man older than 75 with acute or convalescent COVID-19. The rearrangement joins TRBV6-1 to TRBJ2-7, with D possibly TRBD2 on 5 matching bases. Here the CDR3 DNA reads TGTGCCAGCAGCCTAGCTGGCGGCGAGCAGTACTTC. It encodes CASSLAGGEQYF.